The sequence of this TCR beta chain was determined in a study of cytomegalovirus exposure and HLA in healthy donors. The wider study: Falling in the Caucasian-associated ancestry cluster were about 80% of approximately 400 genotyped donors.

Researchers ran the PCR with 60 Vbeta and 13 Jbeta primers. Sequencing was performed with immunoSEQ multiplex PCR; in TCRdb, only in-frame clones are kept and a portion is missing. The table records 79,000 or so clones, around 70% of them present only once. This clone was observed a few times. Germline V gene sequence: CDR1 MNHEY, CDR2 SVGAGI. V dropped 4 bases and J dropped 2 bases, with 18 bases sitting between them. This CDR3 is 16 amino acids long. The sequence came from a middle-aged woman in good health and CMV-seropositive. The rearrangement joins TRBV6-5 to TRBJ2-7, with D unclear. The sequenced material came from PBMCs. The CDR3 region has the DNA TGTGCCAGCAGTTCGCGGTTTCTGGTGGCAGCCTACGAGCAGTACTTC. Protein product: CASSSRFLVAAYEQYF.